These T cell receptor beta chains were read from a single sample in a study of vaccination effects on CD4 cells after COVID-19. No antigen is known for these receptors. TCRdb's table, derived via immunoSEQ multiplex PCR, lists solely in-frame clones and lacks some. The repertoire has approximately 26,000 clones, roughly 79% of them found once; the top ten carry around 6%. The starting material was CD4+ T cells from PBMCs cultured with SARS-CoV-2 spike peptides, obtained after COVID-19 vaccination. The receptors here all came from a human donor who received a COVID-19 vaccine. Some clones in this sample may be carry-over from other donors' samples. CDR3s include the opening cysteine and the closing phenylalanine or tryptophan. The D gene is left open where the match is weak. Some rows mark clone size as missing; the rest say once, few, many or name a class of expanded clone.

d_call,v_call,j_call,clone_size,cdr3_aa,cdr3_nt
NA,TRBV27,TRBJ2-2,medium-sized,CASSKRGTGTGELFF,TGTGCCAGCAGTAAAAGAGGGACGGGCACCGGGGAGCTGTTTTTT
TRBD2,TRBV5-1,TRBJ2-3,NA,CASYRRVAGDYPDTQYF,TGCGCCAGCTATAGAAGGGTAGCGGGGGACTATCCAGATACGCAGTATTTT
TRBD1,TRBV14,TRBJ1-6,few,CASILNRGRSYNSPLHF,TGTGCCAGCATCCTCAACAGGGGTCGAAGCTATAATTCACCCCTCCACTTT
TRBD1,TRBV4-1,TRBJ1-5,once,CASSRPGQGHQPQHF,TGCGCCAGCAGCCGCCCGGGACAGGGGCATCAGCCCCAGCATTTT
NA,TRBV5-1,TRBJ1-2,NA,CASSLVQGSYGYTF,TGCGCCAGCAGCTTGGTCCAGGGGAGCTATGGCTACACCTTC
NA,TRBV24-1,TRBJ2-2,NA,CATSDPSGRTGELFF,TGTGCCACCAGTGATCCGAGTGGCAGAACCGGGGAGCTGTTTTTT
NA,TRBV5-5,TRBJ1-4,NA,CASSPVASATNEKLFF,TGTGCCAGCAGCCCGGTGGCGAGTGCAACTAATGAAAAACTGTTTTTT
NA,TRBV6-5,TRBJ1-2,NA,CASSYSWTTNYGYTF,TGTGCCAGCAGTTACTCCTGGACGACTAACTATGGCTACACCTTC
TRBD1,TRBV7-3,TRBJ1-3,NA,CASSPTGGGNTIYF,TGTGCCAGCAGCCCGACAGGGGGCGGGAACACCATATATTTT
NA,TRBV6-5,TRBJ1-2,NA,CASRPQGNYGYTF,TGTGCCAGCAGACCACAGGGTAACTATGGCTACACCTTC
NA,TRBV27,TRBJ1-4,NA,CASRRITPNEKLFF,TGTGCCAGCAGAAGGATAACTCCTAATGAAAAACTGTTTTTT
TRBD1,TRBV6-5,TRBJ2-5,NA,CASSYEGAVETQYF,TGTGCCAGCAGTTACGAGGGGGCGGTTGAGACCCAGTACTTC
NA,TRBV5-1,TRBJ1-2,few,CASRGDNNYGYTF,TGCGCCAGCAGGGGGGACAATAACTATGGCTACACCTTC
NA,TRBV4-1,TRBJ2-1,NA,CASSQEQSYEQFF,TGCGCCAGCAGCCAAGAGCAATCCTATGAGCAGTTCTTC
NA,TRBV27,TRBJ1-5,NA,CASSLSSGLDQPQHF,TGTGCCAGCAGTTTGAGTTCAGGTTTAGATCAGCCCCAGCATTTT
TRBD2,TRBV7-2,TRBJ2-5,NA,CASSLEGGLAGGGETQYF,TGTGCCAGCAGCTTGGAGGGGGGACTAGCGGGGGGAGGAGAGACCCAGTACTTC
NA,TRBV7-9,TRBJ2-6,NA,CASSEESGANVLTF,TGTGCCAGCTCGGAGGAATCTGGGGCCAACGTCCTGACTTTC
TRBD1,TRBV30,TRBJ1-2,NA,CAWSHGQGGGYTF,TGTGCCTGGAGTCACGGACAGGGAGGCGGCTACACCTTC
NA,TRBV18,TRBJ2-1,few,CAGGEQGFTYNEQFF,TGTGCCGGAGGCGAGCAGGGCTTCACCTACAATGAGCAGTTCTTC
NA,TRBV6-2/TRBV6-3,TRBJ1-1,NA,CASSFVQGGTEAFF,TGTGCCAGCAGTTTCGTACAGGGTGGCACTGAAGCTTTCTTT
NA,TRBV12-3/TRBV12-4,TRBJ1-2,NA,CASSSSNYGYTF,TGTGCCAGCAGTTCCTCTAACTATGGCTACACCTTC
NA,TRBV15,TRBJ2-3,NA,CATSGVERGQGRDTQYF,TGTGCCACCAGCGGGGTGGAACGTGGTCAGGGGAGGGATACGCAGTATTTT
NA,TRBV25-1,TRBJ2-2,few,CASSESRQGDTGELFF,TGTGCCAGCAGTGAATCCCGGCAGGGTGACACCGGGGAGCTGTTTTTT
NA,TRBV5-1,TRBJ1-2,few,CASSLFRGYGYTF,TGCGCCAGCAGCTTGTTTCGAGGTTATGGCTACACCTTC
NA,TRBV9,TRBJ1-2,NA,CASRKGGTYGYTF,TGTGCCAGCAGAAAAGGGGGGACCTATGGCTACACCTTC
NA,TRBV10-1,TRBJ1-1,NA,CASSVGTRAMNTEAFF,TGCGCCAGCAGTGTGGGGACAAGAGCCATGAACACTGAAGCTTTCTTT
TRBD1,TRBV7-2,TRBJ2-1,NA,CASGQTGVYNEQFF,TGTGCCAGCGGTCAAACAGGGGTTTACAATGAGCAGTTCTTC
NA,TRBV5-8,TRBJ1-6,NA,CASSFGNRLDPLHF,TGTGCCAGCAGCTTCGGGAACAGGCTCGACCCCCTCCACTTT
TRBD1,TRBV28,TRBJ1-2,NA,CAADRGSYGYTF,TGTGCCGCCGACAGGGGGTCCTATGGCTACACCTTC
NA,TRBV7-3,TRBJ1-2,NA,CASGGPNYGYTF,TGTGCCAGCGGCGGGCCTAACTATGGCTACACCTTC
NA,TRBV18,TRBJ1-2,once,CASSPDSSNYGYTF,TGTGCCAGCTCACCTGACAGCTCTAACTATGGCTACACCTTC
NA,TRBV15,TRBJ2-2,NA,CATRIEGGPNTGELFF,TGTGCCACCAGAATTGAGGGGGGCCCGAACACCGGGGAGCTGTTTTTT
NA,TRBV19,TRBJ2-2,NA,CASRTGPQTAGELFF,TGTGCCAGTCGAACCGGGCCGCAGACGGCCGGGGAGCTGTTTTTT
NA,TRBV6-2/TRBV6-3,TRBJ2-5,few,CASSFALETQYF,TGTGCCAGCAGTTTCGCTTTGGAGACCCAGTACTTC
NA,TRBV20-1,TRBJ1-6,NA,CSASTGRAHNSPLHF,TGCAGTGCTAGTACCGGACGGGCCCATAATTCACCCCTCCACTTT
NA,TRBV6-1,TRBJ2-2,NA,CASRETGLGTVGELFF,TGTGCCAGCAGAGAAACAGGGCTTGGGACGGTCGGGGAGCTGTTTTTT
NA,TRBV3-1/TRBV3-2,TRBJ1-5,NA,CASSSQGRNQPQHF,TGTGCCAGCAGCAGTCAGGGGCGGAATCAGCCCCAGCATTTT
TRBD1,TRBV7-3,TRBJ2-1,NA,CASSSRQGVDEQFF,TGTGCCAGCAGCTCCCGACAGGGCGTCGATGAGCAGTTCTTC
TRBD1,TRBV6-5,TRBJ2-2,NA,CAINRGITGELFF,TGTGCCATCAACAGGGGGATCACCGGGGAGCTGTTTTTT
TRBD2,TRBV9,TRBJ2-3,NA,CASSPRGGDSSTDTQYF,TGTGCCAGCAGCCCACGTGGGGGGGACTCTAGCACAGATACGCAGTATTTT
TRBD2,TRBV5-1,TRBJ2-3,NA,CASSLKLAGVSTDTQYF,TGCGCCAGCAGCTTGAAACTAGCGGGGGTAAGCACAGATACGCAGTATTTT
NA,TRBV29-1,TRBJ2-2,few,CSAATGFPNTGELFF,TGCAGCGCTGCCACAGGCTTCCCGAACACCGGGGAGCTGTTTTTT
TRBD2,TRBV5-1,TRBJ2-3,NA,CASSDRGELTDTQYF,TGCGCCAGCAGCGATCGGGGGGAACTCACAGATACGCAGTATTTT
NA,TRBV9,TRBJ2-5,NA,CASSVQGETQYF,TGTGCCAGCAGCGTACAGGGGGAGACCCAGTACTTC
TRBD2,TRBV5-5,TRBJ2-3,NA,CASSRDSSGGYTDTQYF,TGTGCCAGCAGCCGCGACTCTAGCGGGGGGTACACAGATACGCAGTATTTT
TRBD2,TRBV11-2,TRBJ2-3,NA,CASSLGAERGGTDTQYF,TGTGCCAGCAGCTTAGGGGCCGAGCGGGGGGGCACAGATACGCAGTATTTT
TRBD1,TRBV2,TRBJ2-4,NA,CASRGGQGRAKNIQYF,TGTGCCAGCAGAGGTGGACAGGGTAGGGCCAAAAACATTCAGTACTTC
NA,TRBV6-6,TRBJ2-1,few,CASSYMVGEQFF,TGTGCCAGCAGTTACATGGTGGGGGAGCAGTTCTTC
TRBD2,TRBV7-7,TRBJ2-5,medium-sized,CASSLGSGGALETQYF,TGTGCCAGCAGCTTAGGGAGCGGGGGGGCCCTTGAGACCCAGTACTTC
TRBD1,TRBV18,TRBJ1-1,NA,CASSWTGNTEAFF,TGTGCCAGCTCTTGGACAGGGAACACTGAAGCTTTCTTT
TRBD1,TRBV5-1,TRBJ1-3,few,CASSLTQGALGGNTIYF,TGCGCCAGCAGCTTAACCCAGGGGGCTCTCGGAGGAAACACCATATATTTT
TRBD2,TRBV7-9,TRBJ2-4,NA,CASSAGTSGGADIQYF,TGTGCCAGCAGCGCCGGGACTAGCGGGGGGGCAGACATTCAGTACTTC
NA,TRBV18,TRBJ1-1,NA,CASSPDRDFTEAFF,TGTGCCAGCTCCCCAGACCGGGACTTCACTGAAGCTTTCTTT
NA,TRBV7-9,TRBJ2-5,NA,CASSLGWETQYF,TGTGCCAGCAGCTTGGGGTGGGAGACCCAGTACTTC
NA,TRBV7-9,TRBJ1-4,NA,CTRGGSAKLFF,TGTACCCGGGGAGGGTCGGCAAAACTGTTTTTT
NA,TRBV18,TRBJ1-3,NA,CASTAVETGNTIYF,TGTGCCAGCACGGCGGTCGAAACTGGAAACACCATATATTTT
NA,TRBV4-1,TRBJ1-2,NA,CASSQGGGAFGYTF,TGCGCCAGCAGCCAGGGAGGGGGGGCCTTCGGCTACACCTTC